This entry describes one T cell receptor (beta chain). This clonotype was detected ten times or more. The target of this receptor is not known. One base away there is no much larger clone; base qualities are not given. These data belong to a study of glioma-infiltrating T cells (TCRdb year 2016). Concerning the study at large: TCR alpha- and beta-chain repertoires were sequenced from glioma tissue, non-neoplastic brain tissue and matched peripheral blood mononuclear cells. To measure divergence between tissue and blood T-cell populations, each tissue-infiltrating repertoire was compared with the peripheral blood repertoire of the same patient. Three low-grade glioma patients, roughly 8 primary glioblastoma patients and three non-glioma patients contributing non-neoplastic brain tissue were included in the paired cohort. General study outcomes and caveats: VJ-independent divergence between tissue and blood was below expectation in non-neoplastic patients but above expectation in all gliomas, especially low-grade gliomas. Very few CDR3 sequences were found to be shared between tissue and blood, and this scarcity was attributed to high CDR3 diversity and limited sampling. Group comparisons were based on small numbers of patients: three non-neoplastic, three low-grade glioma and several glioblastoma patients.

Sequences SSHAT (CDR1) and FNYEAQ (CDR2) are obtained from the germline V gene (reference sequence). The CDR3 starts with the cysteine, ends with the phenylalanine, and has 16 residues. CDR3 DNA only is kept here, 48 bases in frame from base 1. At the junction V is shortened by 5 bases and J by 6 bases; bases outside the gene matches: 12. The iRepertoire nested amplicon-rescue multiplex PCR (arm-PCR) platform was used to amplify TCR alpha and beta CDR3 regions from RNA. The input for one-step reverse transcription and amplification was roughly 95-400 ng of tissue mRNA or PBMC total RNA. Following bead purification, Illumina adapters were added by a secondary multiplex PCR, and the libraries were gel-purified between 200 and 400 bp. Libraries carried internal 6-nucleotide barcodes used for demultiplexing. Libraries were sequenced on an Illumina MiSeq with 2x220 or 2x250 nucleotide paired-end reads. The source study handled its data this way. Paired reads were merged using FLASH 1.2.11 and aligned with BWA-MEM to the GRCh37 human genome, and TRA and TRB reads were then extracted. An IMGT-derived reference of cassette sequences and CDR3 motifs, with pseudogenes included, was used for V and J assignment. Reads were translated in three frames, and productive CDR3s were defined by a C…FGXG motif without stop codons. Unique combinations of V-J cassette pair and CDR3 amino acid sequence were defined as clonotypes. Reads were filtered by Hamming distance, thresholded by each sample's sequence error rate in mapped regions. TCRdb passed the public sequencing reads through fastp at Q25 and MiXCR, retaining productive beta sequences. CDR3 protein duplicates are merged, each entry listing the most common genes and DNA. The V and J calls and clone size are TCRdb's, not the authors'. The sample table contains approximately 90,000 distinct CDR3 sequences; only one count was recorded for about 25% of them. The ten top clones hold approximately 7% of the sample.

This TCR was recovered from a human donor with low-grade glioma or glioblastoma, undergoing nonglioma brain surgery, or in good health (not recorded which). The sequence is built from TRBV7-7 and TRBJ2-1, with 8 bases aligning to TRBD2. Sequencing used glioma tissue, nonneoplastic brain tissue, or PBMCs (not recorded which). In nucleotides, the sequence is TGTGCCAGCAGCCCGGTCCCGGGACTAGGTTCCAATGAGCAGTTCTTC. Its protein is CASSPVPGLGSNEQFF.